Each of the 9 T cell receptor beta chains below was sequenced from the same sample in a study of blood T cell repertoires in COVID-19. Produced via immunoSEQ multiplex PCR; TCRdb's table is partial and in-frame only. The sample holds over 100,000 clones, approximately 85% seen once. The material sequenced was peripheral blood. The receptor source for this set is an elderly man with acute or convalescent COVID-19.

The V and J genes are TRBV7-3 and TRBJ2-2; D is possibly TRBD2 (6 bases). The CDR3 sequence is 16 residues long. Trimming pared 1 base from V and 3 bases from J, leaving 12 bases between. Germline V CDR1 and CDR2: SGHTA, FQGTGA. CDR3 DNA sequence: TGTGCCAGCAGCTTAATGGGACGCGGGGACACCGGGGAGCTGTTTTTT. Amino acid sequence: CASSLMGRGDTGELFF.

The chain has TRBV28 and TRBJ1-2; 10 bases agree with TRBD1. Germline V gene data show CDR1 as MDHEN and CDR2 as SYDVKM. With 5 bases clipped from V and 4 bases from J, the junction kept 7 bases outside the gene matches. The CDR3 has 15 residues. The DNA of the CDR3 is TGTGCCAGCAGTCCCGAGAGGGACAGGGGCTATGGCTACACCTTC. Protein sequence: CASSPERDRGYGYTF.

This clone was recorded a few times. J is TRBJ2-1 and V is TRBV2, with a tentative D call TRBD1 (6 bases). The CDR3 sequence is 14 residues long. The ends were cut back, 0 bases at V and 6 bases at J, with 9 bases in the middle. Germline V gives CDR1 SNHLY, CDR2 FYNNEI. DNA of the CDR3: TGTGCCAGCAGTGAAGCGGGGGCCCGCAATGAGCAGTTCTTC. Protein: CASSEAGARNEQFF.

The genes are TRBV4-2 and TRBJ1-4; 7 bases agree with TRBD1. Germline V gene data show CDR1 as LGHNA and CDR2 as YNFKEQ. After removal of 2 bases from V and 6 bases from J, the junction contained 15 bases not matched to a gene. This CDR3 spans 18 amino acids. In nucleotides, the CDR3 is TGTGCCAGCAGCCAATCGGGAGGGCGAGGGACAGCATATGAAAAACTGTTTTTT. Amino acids: CASSQSGGRGTAYEKLFF.

The CDR3 protein is CSAIISNIQYF. CDR3 nucleotide sequence: TGCAGTGCTATTATCTCAAACATTCAGTACTTC. V is TRBV20-1 and J is TRBJ2-4; D is uncertain. The CDR3 runs 11 residues. Trimming stripped 4 bases from V and 6 bases from J, with 7 bases between. Germline V gene sequence: CDR1 DFQATT, CDR2 SNEGSKA (reference sequence).

The rearrangement joins TRBV5-6 to TRBJ1-1; D unresolved. From germline, CDR1 is SGHDT and CDR2 YYEEEE. V dropped 2 bases and J dropped 4 bases, with 6 bases sitting between them. This CDR3 has 12 residues. The CDR3 DNA reads as TGTGCCAGCAGCTTCCGGGGCACTGAAGCTTTCTTT. Translation: CASSFRGTEAFF.

CDR3 DNA sequence: TGTGCCAGCAGCTTGCGAGGGAGTGCCTACGAGCAGTACTTC. It codes for CASSLRGSAYEQYF. This chain connects TRBV5-8 to TRBJ2-7, with a possible D match to TRBD2 (5 bases). CDR3 length: 14 residues. V was pared by 1 base and J by 2 bases, with 10 bases between. Per germline, CDR1 SGHTS and CDR2 YDEGEE.

The CDR3 DNA reads as TGTGCCAGCAGCGCCGCGCCCGGGGAGCTGTTTTTT. This sequence encodes CASSAAPGELFF. The chain recombines TRBV9 with TRBJ2-2; D gene ambiguous. This CDR3 comprises 12 residues. Trimming left V 3 bases short and J 6 bases short, with 6 bases between. Germline V CDR1 and CDR2: SGDLS, YYNGEE.

This CDR3 is CASSDRGFSTDTQYF. Here the CDR3 DNA reads TGTGCCAGTAGCGACAGGGGATTTAGCACAGATACGCAGTATTTT. The chain employs TRBV19 and TRBJ2-3; 8 bases agree with TRBD1. Germline assignment: CDR1 LNHDA and CDR2 SQIVND (reference sequence). The CDR3 has 15 residues. The ends lost 6 bases at V and 0 bases at J; junction bases unmatched: 5.